This T cell receptor beta chain was documented in a study of blood T cell repertoires in COVID-19. In the study overall: PBMCs, B-cell-depleted T cells, or T cells provided the cDNA or gDNA that made up the material.

The authors' processing: By means of reference gene primer amplification, nucleated cell counts were estimated. Method: immunoSEQ multiplex PCR; TCRdb's copy keeps in-frame clones and lacks some. V, J and clone size are those of that table, while D and trimming were read from the DNA. Found here are just over 90,000 clones, almost 80% of them singletons; the top ten hold roughly 15%. This clone was seen more than once but under ten times. J lost 4 bases, V lost 4 bases, and 4 bases had no gene match. The CDR3 extends over 16 amino acids. Germline assignment: CDR1 SNHLY and CDR2 FYNNEI. The chain couples TRBV2 to TRBJ2-1; 13 nucleotides match TRBD2. The sample comprised peripheral blood. The source is a human donor in a cohort sampled during active COVID-19. CDR3 DNA: TGTGCCAGCAGTGGACCGGGACTAGCGGGATACAATGAGCAGTTCTTC. Encoded protein: CASSGPGLAGYNEQFF.